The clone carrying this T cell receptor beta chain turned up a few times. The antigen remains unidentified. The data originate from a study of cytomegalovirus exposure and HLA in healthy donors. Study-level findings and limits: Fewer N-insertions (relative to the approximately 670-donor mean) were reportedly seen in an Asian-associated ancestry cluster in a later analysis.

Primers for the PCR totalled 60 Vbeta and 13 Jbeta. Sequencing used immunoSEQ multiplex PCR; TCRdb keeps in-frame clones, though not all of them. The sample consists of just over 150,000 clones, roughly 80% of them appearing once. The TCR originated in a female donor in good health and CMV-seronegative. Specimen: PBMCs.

The CDR3 reads CASSQLGQVGQPQHF. CDR3 coding DNA: TGTGCCAGCAGCCAACTTGGACAAGTGGGACAGCCCCAGCATTTT. The chain has TRBV7-2 and TRBJ1-5; TRBD1 is a possible D gene (5 bases). V was pared by 5 bases and J by 7 bases, with 18 bases between. Germline-derived CDR1 and CDR2 are SGHTA and FQGNSA. CDR3 size: 15 residues.